These 19 T cell receptor beta chains were sequenced from one sample in a study of shared clonotypes between healthy human individuals. Only in-frame clones appear in the TCRdb table, and some are missing; sequencing was by immunoSEQ multiplex PCR. The sample yields under 2,000,000 clones, about 95% seen once. Naive CD8 populations comprised CD45RO-negative cells positively selected for CCR7, excluding terminally differentiated effector memory CD45RA+ cells. The sample taken for sequencing was naive CD8+ T cells sorted from blood. These receptors originate from a man in his late teens or twenties in good health.

Of note for this clone: One end of the junction is discordant with germline, which a read error may explain. The chain links TRBV15 to TRBJ1-2; D is uncertain. The CDR3 totals 14 residues. Per the germline V gene, CDR1 is LNHNV and CDR2 is YYDKDF (reference sequence). The CDR3, as DNA: TGTGCCACCAGCGGAGACACGCTTAACTATGGCTACACCTTC. It yields the protein CATSGDTLNYGYTF.

The chain recombines TRBV5-1 with TRBJ2-2; weak D call: TRBD2 (6 bases). CDR3 length: 13 residues. Trimming cost V 4 bases and J 4 bases, with 8 bases left between them. CDR1 is SGHRS and CDR2 is YFSETQ in the germline V gene. The DNA of the CDR3 is TGCGCCAGCAGCCCGGGGGTCACCGGGGAGCTGTTTTTT. Amino acids: CASSPGVTGELFF.

The chain links TRBV7-9 to TRBJ1-1; D gene uncertain. With 2 bases removed from V and 0 bases from J, the gap between germline ends came to 13 bases. This CDR3 has 16 amino acids. CDR1 and CDR2 from the germline V gene are SEHNR and FQNEAQ (reference sequence). The CDR3 spells CASSLPGGFVNTEAFF. The CDR3 nucleotides read TGTGCCAGCAGCTTACCGGGAGGGTTCGTGAACACTGAAGCTTTCTTT.

The rearrangement uses TRBV10-2 and TRBJ2-7; perhaps TRBD2 as D (5 bases). Trimming pared 2 bases from V and 2 bases from J, leaving 10 bases between. Germline V gene lookup returns CDR1 WSHSY and CDR2 SAAADI. The CDR3 length is 14 residues. The CDR3 loop reads CASSEGRSTYEQYF. The DNA for the CDR3 is TGCGCCAGCAGTGAGGGGAGAAGTACCTACGAGCAGTACTTC.

The chain has TRBV7-8 and TRBJ2-3; TRBD2 aligns across 10 bases. V shed 1 base, J shed 5 bases, and the junction held 12 bases outside the gene matches. Germline V lookup: CDR1 SGHVS, CDR2 FQNEAQ. This CDR3 contains 18 residues. The CDR3 sequence: CASSLGIWASGSVDTQYF. The DNA of the CDR3 is TGTGCCAGCAGCTTAGGAATTTGGGCTAGCGGGAGTGTAGATACGCAGTATTTT.

CDR3 sequence: CASSPVRLESSTDTQYF. DNA of the CDR3: TGTGCCAGCAGCCCCGTACGACTGGAGAGCAGCACAGATACGCAGTATTTT. V and J are TRBV7-9 and TRBJ2-3, with unresolved D. Trimming cost V 5 bases and J 0 bases, with 18 bases left between them. Germline V gene lookup returns CDR1 SEHNR and CDR2 FQNEAQ (reference sequence). The CDR3 sequence is 17 residues long.

This chain links TRBV4-1 with TRBJ2-7, with D uncertain. The V gene's germline CDR1 is MGHRA and CDR2 YSYEKL. V lost 4 bases, J lost 2 bases, and 15 bases lay in between. This CDR3 spans 15 amino acids. CDR3 DNA sequence: TGCGCCAGCAGCCCAAGGGAATACAATGCCTACGAGCAGTACTTC. Translation gives CASSPREYNAYEQYF.

This chain connects TRBV6-5 to TRBJ2-7; D may be TRBD2 (6 bases). V lost 6 bases and J 6 bases, leaving 12 bases between the germline ends. Germline V gene sequence: CDR1 MNHEY, CDR2 SVGAGI. The CDR3 is 12 residues long. CDR3 sequence: CASRPQGGEQYF. DNA for the CDR3: TGTGCCAGCAGGCCCCAGGGAGGCGAGCAGTACTTC.

This chain joins TRBV5-4 and TRBJ2-3; 7 nucleotides align to TRBD2. This CDR3 is built from 15 residues. Trimming removed 0 bases from V and 3 bases from J; junction bases left unmatched: 4. Germline loops: CDR1 SGHNT, CDR2 YYREEE (reference sequence). CDR3 residues: CASSLAASGTDTQYF. The CDR3 coding sequence is TGTGCCAGCAGCTTGGCTGCTAGCGGTACAGATACGCAGTATTTT. Variable domain in full (rest from reference TRBV5-4 and TRBJ2-3): ETGVTQSPTHLIKTRGQQVTLRCSSQSGHNTVSWYQQALGQGPQFIFQYYREEENGRGNFPPRFSGLQFPNYSSELNVNALELDDSALYLCASSLAASGTDTQYFGPGTRLTVL.

The sample holds one count of this clone. The gene calls are TRBV14 and TRBJ2-1; TRBD1 aligns across 8 bases. This CDR3 spans 15 amino acids. Losses at the gene ends were 2 bases for V and 5 bases for J; bases not matched to a gene: 5. CDR1 is SGHDN and CDR2 is FVKESK in the germline V gene. CDR3 DNA: TGTGCCAGCAGCCAAACCGGGACAGGAAACAATGAGCAGTTCTTC. Its translation: CASSQTGTGNNEQFF.

Note on this clone: This same CDR3 is encoded by further DNA sequences in the sample. This sequence joins TRBV4-3 and TRBJ2-7; unclear D gene. This CDR3 contains 13 residues. Germline CDR1 reads LGHNA; CDR2 reads YSLEER. V lost 1 base and J lost 2, with 6 bases in between. CDR3 region: CASSQGTTYEQYF. In nucleotides, the CDR3 is TGCGCCAGCAGCCAAGGGACGACCTACGAGCAGTACTTC.

The chain uses TRBV28 and TRBJ2-3; 10 bases agree with TRBD2. Trimming took 7 bases from V and 1 from J; bases not matched to a gene: 11. This CDR3 is 17 amino acids long. CDR1 MDHEN and CDR2 SYDVKM come from the germline V gene. The DNA for the CDR3 is TGTGCCAGCACCTCACTAGCGGGGCCCCGAGGCACAGATACGCAGTATTTT. This gives the protein CASTSLAGPRGTDTQYF.

Written as DNA, the CDR3 is TGCGCCAGCAGCCAAGTGAGTGACAGGGGGCGCGTCTCTGCCAAAAACATTCAGTACTTC. Its translation is CASSQVSDRGRVSAKNIQYF. The rearrangement links TRBV4-1 to TRBJ2-4, with 10 bases identical to TRBD1. V lost 1 base, J lost 1 base, and 13 bases stayed unmatched. This CDR3 region has 20 residues. Germline V gene sequence: CDR1 MGHRA, CDR2 YSYEKL.

The V gene is TRBV13, the J gene TRBJ1-1, with TRBD1 as a possible D gene (6 bases). Germline V CDR1 and CDR2: PRHDT, FYEKMQ (reference sequence). CDR3 length: 14 amino acids. Trimming removed 4 bases from V and 8 bases from J, with 17 bases in between. CDR3 residues: CASSSTEGQTEAFF. The DNA of the CDR3 is TGTGCCAGCAGCTCGACAGAAGGACAGACCGAAGCTTTCTTT.

V usage is TRBV28 and J usage is TRBJ1-5; D might be TRBD1 (6 bases). Germline CDR1 and CDR2: MDHEN and SYDVKM. Trimming removed 3 bases at V and 5 bases at J, with 11 bases between. CDR3 length equals 14 residues. The CDR3 sequence is CASSLGGGDQPQHF. DNA of the CDR3: TGTGCCAGCAGTTTGGGGGGCGGAGATCAGCCCCAGCATTTT.

The chain has TRBV30 and TRBJ2-5, with 11 bases that match TRBD2. The CDR3 consists of 15 residues. Germline assignment: CDR1 GTSNPN and CDR2 SVGIG (reference sequence). The V segment lost 3 bases and the J segment 5 bases; nucleotides outside the gene matches: 8. The DNA for the CDR3 is TGTGCCTGGAGACCGACGGGACTAGCGGAGGAGACCCAGTACTTC. The encoded protein is CAWRPTGLAEETQYF.

The CDR3 sequence: CARGRDRISDTQYF. DNA for the CDR3: TGTGCCAGAGGCCGGGACCGCATATCAGATACGCAGTATTTT. The rearrangement links TRBV2 to TRBJ2-3, with D perhaps assigned TRBD1 or TRBD2 (5 bases each). CDR1 and CDR2 from the germline V gene are SNHLY and FYNNEI. V gave up 9 bases and J gave up 4 bases, with 17 bases separating them. The CDR3 consists of 14 residues.

This clone appeared once. Other DNA sequences of this sample code for an identical CDR3. The chain combines TRBV9 with TRBJ2-2; D is unresolved. V was cut by 0 bases and J by 6 bases, with 9 bases left in between. Germline-derived CDR1 and CDR2 are SGDLS and YYNGEE. The CDR3 covers 14 residues. In DNA, the CDR3 is TGTGCCAGCAGCGTAGAAGGCGGTCCCGGGGAGCTGTTTTTT. Translation gives CASSVEGGPGELFF. Filled out from reference TRBV9 and TRBJ2-2, the complete variable domain reads DSGVTQTPKHLITATGQRVTLRCSPRSGDLSVYWYQQSLDQGLQFLIQYYNGEERAKGNILERFSAQQFPDLHSELNLSSLELGDSALYFCASSVEGGPGELFFGEGSRLTVL.

The chain uses TRBV19 and TRBJ2-7; 12 bases are shared with TRBD2. The CDR3 covers 17 residues. V shed 9 bases, J shed 3 bases, and the junction held 15 bases outside the gene matches. The germline gives CDR1 LNHDA, CDR2 SQIVND (reference sequence). The CDR3 is CASRPTSGSIQGYEQYF. CDR3 DNA: TGTGCCAGCAGACCGACTAGCGGGAGTATACAGGGCTACGAGCAGTACTTC.